Reported below is one T cell receptor (beta chain). Its antigen is currently unknown. With V trimmed by 1 base and J by 0 bases, 2 bases remained unmatched. Germline CDR1 reads GTSNPN; CDR2 reads SVGIG (reference sequence). The CDR3 is 15 residues long. The data derive from a study of beta chain features in type 1 diabetes. Study-level findings and limits: Compared with healthy donors, patients appeared to share more similar naive, central memory and regulatory TCRB repertoires. In every one of the four CD4+ subsets, TCRB CDR3s were moderately but significantly shorter in Type 1 diabetes patients. Amplification by PCR could prefer shorter templates, with the same effect in patients and controls.

Using CD45RO/CCR7/CD25/CD127/CD95/CD27, CD4+ naive, central memory, regulatory and stem cell-like memory cells were sorted. Populations obtained by sorting all exceeded 95% purity. All of the isolated RNA was reverse transcribed, so expressed TCRB transcripts were sequenced. Here immunoSEQ multiplex PCR was the method, and the copy in TCRdb shows in-frame clones only, minus some. The top ten hold approximately 0.039% of the sample, which has 600,000 or so clones, about 14% seen once. This receptor was obtained from a man younger than 35 with type 1 diabetes. This chain links TRBV30 with TRBJ2-1, with TRBD2 matching 8 bases. The sample comprised naive CD4+ T cells from blood. CDR3 bases: TGTGCCTGGAGTGGAAGCGGGAGCTCCTACAATGAGCAGTTCTTC. It translates to CAWSGSGSSYNEQFF.